The 8 T cell receptor beta chains presented below share a single source sample, sequenced in a study of persistence of HIV-infected CD4 T cells. The immunoSEQ assay was version 4, run in survey mode. This table comes from immunoSEQ multiplex PCR, and its TCRdb copy is limited to in-frame clones, with some not included. The sample holds 37,000 or so clones, around 80% seen once. Antigens of these TCRs are unknown. Stimulation used 10 ug/mL lysate from CMV-infected fibroblasts. Memory cells lacking CD40L and CD69 with high CD45RO were sorted. The sample here was CD4+ T cells sorted from PBMCs after roughly 17-hour stimulation, taken from a patient who received antiretroviral therapy. The receptors were sampled from an adult man with HIV who was CMV-seropositive.

The chain uses TRBV7-8 and TRBJ2-2, with 7 bases that match TRBD1. The CDR3 runs to 15 residues. With 6 bases clipped from V and 0 bases from J, the junction kept 4 bases outside the gene matches. In germline, CDR1 is SGHVS, CDR2 FQNEAQ. This CDR3 is CASSLTGSNTGELFF. CDR3 bases: TGTGCCAGCAGTTTGACAGGGTCGAACACCGGGGAGCTGTTTTTT.

The chain recombines TRBV7-9 with TRBJ1-1; D remains ambiguous. Trimming shortened V by 1 base and J by 1 base, and 7 bases separated the two germline ends. CDR3 length equals 14 residues. Germline loops: CDR1 SEHNR, CDR2 FQNEAQ (reference sequence). CDR3 sequence (DNA): TGTGCCAGCAGCTTAGAGGCAGCGAACACTGAAGCTTTCTTT. Protein product: CASSLEAANTEAFF.

This clone was found once. For the CDR3, the DNA is TGTGCCAGTAGTATAGAAGGCTTATTGGGCAATCAGCCCCAGCATTTT. As protein: CASSIEGLLGNQPQHF. This rearrangement joins TRBV19 to TRBJ1-5; D uncertain. Germline values: CDR1 LNHDA, CDR2 SQIVND (reference sequence). The CDR3 is 16 amino acids. V dropped 0 bases and J dropped 2 bases, with 11 bases sitting between them.

The chain is built from TRBV5-4 and TRBJ2-6, with 10 bases lining up with TRBD1. Trimming cost V 5 bases and J 4 bases; bases outside gene matches: 9. Germline CDR1 SGHNT, CDR2 YYREEE (reference sequence). CDR3 length: 17 residues. The CDR3 DNA is TGTGCCAGCAGGTTGACAGGGGGCGCGGAGGGGGCCAACGTCCTGACTTTC. This translates into CASRLTGGAEGANVLTF. The full variable domain, completed using reference TRBV5-4 and TRBJ2-6, is ETGVTQSPTHLIKTRGQQVTLRCSSQSGHNTVSWYQQALGQGPQFIFQYYREEENGRGNFPPRFSGLQFPNYSSELNVNALELDDSALYLCASRLTGGAEGANVLTFGAGSRLTVL.

This clone was found a few times. This chain connects TRBV19 to TRBJ1-5; the D gene is possibly TRBD1 (6 bases). V lost 4 bases to trimming and J lost 5 bases, with 9 bases between them. This CDR3 region has 13 residues. Germline assignment: CDR1 LNHDA and CDR2 SQIVND (reference sequence). CDR3 loop: CASSTRQDQPQHF. The CDR3 bases are TGTGCCAGTAGTACCCGACAGGATCAGCCCCAGCATTTT.

J is TRBJ2-2 and V is TRBV20-1; 11 bases match TRBD1. V was pared by 3 bases and J by 7 bases, with 7 bases of the junction left unmatched. Germline lookup yields CDR1 DFQATT and CDR2 SNEGSKA (reference sequence). CDR3 length: 15 residues. This CDR3 is CSASWDRGKIGELFF. CDR3 nucleotide sequence: TGCAGTGCTAGTTGGGACAGGGGGAAAATCGGGGAGCTGTTTTTT.

This chain links TRBV4-2 with TRBJ1-4; 9 nucleotides match TRBD1. The ends lost 0 bases at V and 8 bases at J; junction bases unmatched: 7. The germline gives CDR1 LGHNA, CDR2 YNFKEQ. CDR3 length equals 16 residues. The CDR3, as DNA: TGTGCCAGCAGCCAAGATCCGGACAGGGGAGGGGAAAAACTGTTTTTT. Protein: CASSQDPDRGGEKLFF.

This sequence joins TRBV3-1 (or the pseudogene TRBV3-2) and TRBJ2-4; D gene ambiguous. CDR1 is LGHDT, CDR2 YNNKEL, per germline (reference sequence). V lost 1 base to trimming and J lost 7 bases, with 11 bases between them. This CDR3 region has 14 residues. The CDR3 spells CASSQGVGKNIQYF. In DNA form, the CDR3 reads TGTGCCAGCAGCCAAGGAGTCGGTAAGAACATTCAGTACTTC.